The rows below give T cell receptor beta chains drawn from one sample of a study of OX40 agonist ivuxolimab in advanced cancers. TCRdb's copy holds only in-frame clones and misses some; the assay was immunoSEQ multiplex PCR. Here the sample spans 60,000 or so clones, approximately 80% being singletons. The input for sequencing was CD4+ or CD8+ T cells sorted from blood, taken in a trial of the OX40 agonist ivuxolimab. These receptors all stem from an adult with an advanced solid tumor such as melanoma, head and neck, liver or kidney cancer. Each CDR3 is given with its conserved first and last residue. Fields, in order: V gene, clone size, J gene, D gene, CDR3 DNA, CDR3 protein. A D gene is named only where the DNA matches it firmly. Not all rows give a size; the values are once, few, many and, for expanded clones, a class.

>TRBV7-3|.|TRBJ2-7|TRBD1
TGTGCCAGCAGCTTTCAAACAGGGGACGAGCAGTACTTC
CASSFQTGDEQYF
>TRBV5-1|.|TRBJ1-1|.
TGCGCCAGCAGACTAGGGGGGATCGGCACTGAAGCTTTCTTT
CASRLGGIGTEAFF
>TRBV15|few|TRBJ2-1|TRBD2
TGTGCCACCAGCAGGGACCTTCTAGCGGGGGCGAACAATGAGCAGTTCTTC
CATSRDLLAGANNEQFF
>TRBV19|.|TRBJ1-5|.
TGTGCCACCAGGGACCGGCCGGTCGAGGCCCAGCATTTT
CATRDRPVEAQHF
>TRBV2|.|TRBJ2-3|TRBD2
TGTGCCAGCAGCTCAGCGGGGTTTAGCACAGATACGCAGTATTTT
CASSSAGFSTDTQYF
>TRBV11-2|.|TRBJ1-3|.
TGTGCCAGCAGCTTAACACCCGGAAACACCATATATTTT
CASSLTPGNTIYF
>TRBV6-6|many|TRBJ2-5|.
TGTGCCAGCAGCCTTGAGTTCGGGACCCAGTACTTC
CASSLEFGTQYF
>TRBV7-2|.|TRBJ2-1|.
TGTGCCAGCAGCAGGGTCCGACGGTTGAGCTCCTACAATGAGCAGTTCTTC
CASSRVRRLSSYNEQFF
>TRBV6-5|.|TRBJ1-6|TRBD1
TGTGCCAGCAGTTACAGGGACAGTGCCGGGTATTCACCCCTCCACTTT
CASSYRDSAGYSPLHF
>TRBV25-1|.|TRBJ1-1|.
TGTGCCAGCAGTGATACAGGGCGGGGCACTGAAGCTTTCTTT
CASSDTGRGTEAFF
>TRBV7-2|once|TRBJ2-7|TRBD2
TGTGCCAGCAGCTTAGCCAGCGGGGGTTACTCCTACGAGCAGTACTTC
CASSLASGGYSYEQYF
>TRBV5-1|.|TRBJ2-3|.
TGCGCCAGCAGCCGGGATGTGGATACGCAGTATTTT
CASSRDVDTQYF
>TRBV10-3|.|TRBJ1-1|TRBD1
TGTGCCATCAGCCGGGACAGGGTAATGAACACTGAAGCTTTCTTT
CAISRDRVMNTEAFF
>TRBV5-3|.|TRBJ1-6|.
TGTGCCAGAAGCTTTGGGGTTAGCTCCTATAATTCACCCCTCCACTTT
CARSFGVSSYNSPLHF
>TRBV7-9|.|TRBJ2-7|TRBD1
TGTGCCAGCAGCTTAATTCCGGGACAGGGGCCTTACGAGCAGTACTTC
CASSLIPGQGPYEQYF
>TRBV5-1|.|TRBJ2-1|.
TGCGCCAGCAGCATGGGAGGAGGAAGCTCCTACAATGAGCAGTTCTTC
CASSMGGGSSYNEQFF
>TRBV5-4|.|TRBJ1-1|.
TGTGCCAGCAGCTCGGAGTTGTGGACTGAAGCTTTCTTT
CASSSELWTEAFF
>TRBV9|.|TRBJ2-1|.
TGTGCCAGCAGCCCCGGGACAATATACAATGAGCAGTTCTTC
CASSPGTIYNEQFF
>TRBV4-2|.|TRBJ2-7|TRBD2
TGTGCCAGCAGCCAAGACCGGGGGGGCTCCTACGAGCAGTACTTC
CASSQDRGGSYEQYF
>TRBV5-6|.|TRBJ2-7|.
TGTGCCAGCAGCTTGGTCGGCTACGAGCAGTACTTC
CASSLVGYEQYF
>TRBV19|.|TRBJ1-4|.
TGTGCCAGTAGTAGGACCGATGAAAAACTGTTTTTT
CASSRTDEKLFF
>TRBV7-9|.|TRBJ2-5|TRBD1
TGTGCCAGCAGCTGGAGCCGGGACAGGCAAGAGACCCAGTACTTC
CASSWSRDRQETQYF
>TRBV5-1|.|TRBJ1-1|.
TGCGCCAGCAGCTCCGACAAGAACACTGAAGCTTTCTTT
CASSSDKNTEAFF
>TRBV5-6|few|TRBJ1-5|.
TGTGCCAGCAGCTTGGGAAGGGTCAATCAGCCCCAGCATTTT
CASSLGRVNQPQHF
>TRBV6-5|.|TRBJ1-6|.
TGTGCCAGCAGTTCCGGGATATTTCCCCTCCACTTT
CASSSGIFPLHF
>TRBV4-2|.|TRBJ1-5|.
TGTGCCAGCAGCCAAGAGGGGGGTAGCAATCAGCCCCAGCATTTT
CASSQEGGSNQPQHF
>TRBV27|.|TRBJ2-3|TRBD1
TGTGCCAGCAGCCCAGGACAGGGGCTCACAGATACGCAGTATTTT
CASSPGQGLTDTQYF
>TRBV5-6|.|TRBJ1-2|.
TGTGCCAGCAGCTTGTTGGGCAGGGCCCAAGTGGGATATGGCTACACCTTC
CASSLLGRAQVGYGYTF
>TRBV5-1|.|TRBJ1-5|TRBD1
TGCGCCAGCAGCCCGGGACAGGGTAATCAGCCCCAGCATTTT
CASSPGQGNQPQHF
>TRBV4-3|.|TRBJ2-7|TRBD2
TGCGCCAGCAGCCAAGATTGGGGGACTAGCGAGGTGCAGTACTTC
CASSQDWGTSEVQYF
>TRBV19|.|TRBJ1-1|.
TGTGCCAGTAGTAACAGGGCAGGGAACACTGAAGCTTTCTTT
CASSNRAGNTEAFF
>TRBV19|.|TRBJ1-3|.
TGTGCCAGTAGTATCAGAACGACTGCTAGCTCTGGAAACACCATATATTTT
CASSIRTTASSGNTIYF
>TRBV5-6|.|TRBJ2-7|.
TGTGCCAGCAGCTTGTTAGCTAACTCCTACGAGCAGTACTTC
CASSLLANSYEQYF
>TRBV6-5|.|TRBJ1-6|TRBD1
TGTGCCAGCAGTTACCAGGACAGGGGGATTTCACCCCTCCACTTT
CASSYQDRGISPLHF
>TRBV6-1|.|TRBJ2-3|.
TGTGCCAGCAGAAGATCGAGAAGCACAGATACGCAGTATTTT
CASRRSRSTDTQYF
>TRBV5-4|.|TRBJ1-1|.
TGTGCCAGCAGCTTTGACATGAACACTGAAGCTTTCTTT
CASSFDMNTEAFF
>TRBV18|.|TRBJ1-1|TRBD1
TGTGCCAGCTCACCAGTGACAGGGGGTGCTGAAGCTTTCTTT
CASSPVTGGAEAFF
>TRBV2|.|TRBJ1-1|.
TGTGCCAGCACTGTTAAGCCCGGGGCAAAGGGGACCTTCTTT
CASTVKPGAKGTFF
>TRBV28|.|TRBJ2-1|TRBD1
TGTGCCAGCAGTTTAACCGGGACAGGACGGGATGAGCAGTTCTTC
CASSLTGTGRDEQFF
>TRBV18|once|TRBJ1-2|.
TGTGCCAGCTCACCTCAAGCTAACTATGGCTACACCTTC
CASSPQANYGYTF
>TRBV27|.|TRBJ1-4|TRBD1
TGTGCCAGCAGGCGGAACTCAGGGGGCTCGAATGAAAAACTGTTTTTT
CASRRNSGGSNEKLFF
>TRBV6-1|.|TRBJ1-5|TRBD1
TGTGCCAGCAGTGGGGGGGACAGGGTGAAAAGACCCCAGCATTTT
CASSGGDRVKRPQHF
>TRBV5-1|few|TRBJ1-1|.
TGCGCCAGCAGCGTACAGAGTGGGACTGAAGCTTTCTTT
CASSVQSGTEAFF
>TRBV29-1|.|TRBJ2-2|.
TGCAGCGTTGAATTAAATAAAGGCAGAATTTATCCCGGACCTTTGAACCGGGGAGCTGTTTTT
CSVELNKGRIYPGPLNRGAVF
>TRBV4-2|once|TRBJ2-3|.
TGTGCCAGCAGCCAACGCGGGGGCCCCCCAGATACGCAGTATTTT
CASSQRGGPPDTQYF
>TRBV10-3|.|TRBJ2-3|TRBD2
TGTGCCATCAGTGGGGGAGGGCTTGGGGAAAAGTATTTT
CAISGGGLGEKYF
>TRBV7-8|.|TRBJ1-2|.
TGTGCCAGCAGCTTACCGGGACCGAACTATGGCTACACCTTC
CASSLPGPNYGYTF
>TRBV6-1|.|TRBJ1-2|TRBD1
TGTGCCAGCAGGCCCCGGGACAGGGTCTATGGCTACACCTTC
CASRPRDRVYGYTF
>TRBV6-6|.|TRBJ1-4|.
TGTGCCAGTGTGGGAAGCGCTGAAAAACTGTTTTTT
CASVGSAEKLFF
>TRBV15|.|TRBJ2-7|TRBD2
TGTGCCACCAGCAGGACCGGGACGGGGGGTGGGGAGCAGTACTTC
CATSRTGTGGGEQYF
>TRBV19|few|TRBJ1-1|.
TGTGCCAGTAGTATAGACGCCCTATCAACTGAAGCTTTCTTT
CASSIDALSTEAFF
>TRBV6-1|.|TRBJ1-6|.
TGTGCCAGCAGTGCCACGGACAGTAGGTCCTATAATTCACCCCTCCACTTT
CASSATDSRSYNSPLHF
>TRBV6-5|.|TRBJ1-3|.
TGTGCCAGCAGTTACTCGAAGGGATCCGTTGGAAACACCATATATTTT
CASSYSKGSVGNTIYF
>TRBV29-1|.|TRBJ2-7|.
TGCAGCGTGGCAGGGGGGCCCCTCTACGAGCAGTACTTC
CSVAGGPLYEQYF
>TRBV2|.|TRBJ2-5|.
TGTGCCAGCAGTGTAAGTCACACCGGGATTCAAGAGACCCAGTACTTC
CASSVSHTGIQETQYF